This T cell receptor (beta chain) was documented in a study of blood T cell repertoires in COVID-19. Background on the study: The study drew acute and convalescent COVID-19 samples from the United States, Italy and Spain.

Original analysis: For nucleated cells, counts were estimated from reference gene primer amplification. Sequencing was performed with immunoSEQ multiplex PCR; in TCRdb, only in-frame clones are kept and a portion is missing. The V and J calls and clone size come from that table; D and trimming were worked out from the DNA. This sample has around 420,000 clones, with 88% found just once. Participant age was about 18 to 100 years, and participants resided in fewer than 30 US areas. Participants were placed into cohorts based on the clinical history they reported. The sequenced material came from PBMCs or T cells enriched from blood (not recorded which). The sequence was collected from a middle-aged woman with acute COVID-19.

The CDR3 nucleotides read TGCGCCAGCAGCCAAGGCGTGGGGCGGTCTAATATTGAAGCTTTCTTT. This translates into CASSQGVGRSNIEAFF. This sequence joins TRBV4-1 and TRBJ1-1; a possible D gene is TRBD1 (5 bases). This CDR3 is 16 amino acids long. Trimming took off 1 base at V and 7 bases at J, with 19 bases between the two ends. CDR1 and CDR2 (germline): MGHRA, YSYEKL.